This note documents a single T cell receptor (beta chain) sequence. Its antigen is unknown. Autoimmune disease history or systemic immunosuppression excluded patients. Baseline, cycle 4 day 1, and cycle 7 day 1 were the blood sampling points. These data originate in a study of OX40 agonist ivuxolimab in advanced cancers. About the research overall: Patients received ivuxolimab, an agonistic anti-OX40 (CD134) antibody.

Assay used: immunoSEQ multiplex PCR; TCRdb lists only in-frame clones, some missing. The profile covers around 26,000 clones, with about four fifths appearing a single time and roughly 25% taken by the ten largest. Study-level points and caveats: There was clonal expansion of CD4+ and CD8+ blood T cells by week 6 at 0.1 to 3.0 mg/kg.

Deletions cut 2 bases from V and 3 bases from J, with 12 bases between. Per the germline V gene, CDR1 is SGHNT and CDR2 is YYREEE (reference sequence). There are 14 residues in the CDR3. The chain joins TRBV5-4 to TRBJ2-7, with D perhaps TRBD2 (5 bases). The starting material was CD4+ or CD8+ T cells sorted from blood, obtained in a trial of the OX40 agonist ivuxolimab. The clonotype originates from an adult with an advanced solid tumor such as melanoma, head and neck, liver or kidney cancer. The CDR3 here is CASSFPDWVYEQYF. The CDR3, as DNA: TGTGCCAGCAGCTTTCCGGACTGGGTCTACGAGCAGTACTTC.